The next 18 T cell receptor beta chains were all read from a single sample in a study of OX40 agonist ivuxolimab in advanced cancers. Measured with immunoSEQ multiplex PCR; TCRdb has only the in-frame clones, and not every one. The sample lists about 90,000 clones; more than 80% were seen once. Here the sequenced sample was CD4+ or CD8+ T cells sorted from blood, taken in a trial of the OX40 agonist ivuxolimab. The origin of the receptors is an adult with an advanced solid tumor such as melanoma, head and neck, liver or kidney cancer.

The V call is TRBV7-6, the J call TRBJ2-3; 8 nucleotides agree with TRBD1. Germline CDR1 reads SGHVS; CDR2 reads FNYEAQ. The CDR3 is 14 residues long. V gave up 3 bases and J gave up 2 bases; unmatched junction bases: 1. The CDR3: CASSLDRVTDTQYF. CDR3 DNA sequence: TGTGCCAGCAGCTTGGACAGGGTCACAGATACGCAGTATTTT.

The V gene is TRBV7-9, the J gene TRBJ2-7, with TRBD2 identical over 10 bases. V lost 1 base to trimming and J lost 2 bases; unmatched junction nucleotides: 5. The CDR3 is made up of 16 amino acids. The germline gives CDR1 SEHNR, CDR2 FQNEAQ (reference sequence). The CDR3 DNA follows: TGTGCCAGCAGCTTAGATTCTAGCGGGAGCCCCTACGAGCAGTACTTC. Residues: CASSLDSSGSPYEQYF.

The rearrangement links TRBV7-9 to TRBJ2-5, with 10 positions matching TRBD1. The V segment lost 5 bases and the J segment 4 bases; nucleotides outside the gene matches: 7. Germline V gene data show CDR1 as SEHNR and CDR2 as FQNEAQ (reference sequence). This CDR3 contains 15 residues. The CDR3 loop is CASSLTGQGLETQYF. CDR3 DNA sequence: TGTGCCAGCAGCCTGACGGGACAGGGGTTAGAGACCCAGTACTTC.

The CDR3 spells CASSFIPRDTQYF. The CDR3, as DNA: TGTGCCAGCAGTTTTATCCCCCGGGATACGCAGTATTTT. The V and J genes are TRBV7-9 and TRBJ2-3, with no clear D. The CDR3 contains 13 residues. The ends were cut back, 6 bases at V and 6 bases at J, with 13 bases in the middle. Germline V CDR1 and CDR2: SEHNR, FQNEAQ (reference sequence).

The CDR3 loop is CASTPGAGSYEQYF. CDR3 coding DNA: TGTGCCAGTACCCCCGGGGCCGGCTCCTACGAGCAGTACTTC. The rearrangement joins TRBV19 to TRBJ2-7; possibly TRBD1 or TRBD2 for D (5 bases each). From germline, CDR1 is LNHDA and CDR2 SQIVND (reference sequence). With 7 bases removed from V and 0 bases from J, the gap between germline ends came to 13 bases. The CDR3 length is 14 residues.

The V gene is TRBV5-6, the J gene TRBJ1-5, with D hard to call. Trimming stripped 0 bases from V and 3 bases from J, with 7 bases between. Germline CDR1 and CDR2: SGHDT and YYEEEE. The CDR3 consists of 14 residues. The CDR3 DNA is TGTGCCAGCAGCTTGGACCCCTTCAATCAGCCCCAGCATTTT. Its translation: CASSLDPFNQPQHF.

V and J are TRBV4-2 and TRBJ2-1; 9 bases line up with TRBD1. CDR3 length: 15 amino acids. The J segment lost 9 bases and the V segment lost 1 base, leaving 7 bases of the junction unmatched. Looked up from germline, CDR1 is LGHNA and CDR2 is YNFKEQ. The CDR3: CASSQGQGDVGEQFF. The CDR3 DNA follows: TGTGCCAGCAGCCAAGGACAGGGGGATGTCGGTGAGCAGTTCTTC.

The CDR3 here is CASSQVGQGDGQPQHF. DNA for the CDR3: TGCGCCAGCAGCCAAGTGGGTCAGGGGGACGGTCAGCCCCAGCATTTT. V is TRBV4-1 and J is TRBJ1-5; 7 bases match TRBD1. The CDR3 extends over 16 amino acids. The V segment lost 1 base and the J segment 6 bases; nucleotides outside the gene matches: 9. The germline CDR1 and CDR2 sequences are MGHRA and YSYEKL.

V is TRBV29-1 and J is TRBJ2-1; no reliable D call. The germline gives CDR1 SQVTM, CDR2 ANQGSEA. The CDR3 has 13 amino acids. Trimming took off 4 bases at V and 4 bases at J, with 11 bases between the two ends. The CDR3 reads CSVAEIVYNEQFF. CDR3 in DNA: TGCAGCGTTGCCGAGATAGTATACAATGAGCAGTTCTTC.

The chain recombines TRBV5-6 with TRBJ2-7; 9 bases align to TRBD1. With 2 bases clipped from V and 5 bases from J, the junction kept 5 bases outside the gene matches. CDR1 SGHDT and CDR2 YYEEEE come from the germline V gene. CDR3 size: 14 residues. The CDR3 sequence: CASSFGTGLHEQYF. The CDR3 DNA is TGTGCCAGCAGCTTCGGGACAGGGCTCCACGAGCAGTACTTC.

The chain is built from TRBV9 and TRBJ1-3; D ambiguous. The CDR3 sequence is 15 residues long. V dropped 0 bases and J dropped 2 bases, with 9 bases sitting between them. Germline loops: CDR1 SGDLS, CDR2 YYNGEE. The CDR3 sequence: CASSVDAGTGNTIYF. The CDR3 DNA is TGTGCCAGCAGCGTAGATGCGGGAACTGGAAACACCATATATTTT.

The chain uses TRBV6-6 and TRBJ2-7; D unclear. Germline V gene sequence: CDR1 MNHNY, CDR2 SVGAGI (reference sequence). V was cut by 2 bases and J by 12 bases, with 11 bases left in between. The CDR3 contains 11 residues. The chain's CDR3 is CASSYGQSRYF. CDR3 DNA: TGTGCCAGCAGTTACGGGCAGTCTCGGTACTTC.

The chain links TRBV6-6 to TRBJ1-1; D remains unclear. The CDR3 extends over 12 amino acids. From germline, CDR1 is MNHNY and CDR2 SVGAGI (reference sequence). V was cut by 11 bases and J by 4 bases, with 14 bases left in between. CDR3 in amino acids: CAAITGFTEAFF. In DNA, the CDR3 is TGTGCCGCTATCACGGGTTTCACTGAAGCTTTCTTT.

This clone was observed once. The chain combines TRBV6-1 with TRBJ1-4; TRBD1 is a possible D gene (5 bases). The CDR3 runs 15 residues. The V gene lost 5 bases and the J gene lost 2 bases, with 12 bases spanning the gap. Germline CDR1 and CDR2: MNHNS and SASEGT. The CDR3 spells CASSPRDPTNEKLFF. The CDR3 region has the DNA TGTGCCAGCAGTCCCCGGGACCCCACTAATGAAAAACTGTTTTTT.

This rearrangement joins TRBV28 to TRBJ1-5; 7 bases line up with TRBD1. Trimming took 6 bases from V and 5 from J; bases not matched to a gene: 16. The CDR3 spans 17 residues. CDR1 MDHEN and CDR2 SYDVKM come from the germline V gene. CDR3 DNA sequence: TGTGCCAGCAGCCCGGCCCGGACCACAGGGGCTTATCAGCCCCAGCATTTT. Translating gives CASSPARTTGAYQPQHF.

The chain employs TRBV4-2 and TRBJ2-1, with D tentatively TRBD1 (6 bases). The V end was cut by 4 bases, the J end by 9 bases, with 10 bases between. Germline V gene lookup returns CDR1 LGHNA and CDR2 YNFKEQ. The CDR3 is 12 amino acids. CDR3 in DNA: TGTGCCAGCAGCCGAACAGGGCTTGAGCAGTTCTTC. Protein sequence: CASSRTGLEQFF.

The CDR3 bases are TGTGCTAGTGGTTATTCGGCAGGGAGGGGGTATAGCAATCAGCCCCAGCATTTT. Protein sequence: CASGYSAGRGYSNQPQHF. The chain is built from TRBV12-5 and TRBJ1-5, with D tentatively TRBD1 (6 bases). The germline gives CDR1 LGHNT, CDR2 FRNRAP. The CDR3 extends over 18 amino acids. The V gene lost 4 bases and the J gene lost 0 bases, with 19 bases spanning the gap.

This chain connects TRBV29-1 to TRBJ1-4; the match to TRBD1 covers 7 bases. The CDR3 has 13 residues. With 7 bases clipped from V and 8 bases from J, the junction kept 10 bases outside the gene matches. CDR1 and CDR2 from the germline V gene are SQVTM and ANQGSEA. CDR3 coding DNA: TGCAGCGCCGGTGACAGGGAGTGGGAAAAACTGTTTTTT. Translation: CSAGDREWEKLFF. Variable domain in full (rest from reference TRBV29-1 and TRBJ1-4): SAVISQKPSRDICQRGTSLTIQCQVDSQVTMMFWYRQQPGQSLTLIATANQGSEATYESGFVIDKFPISRPNLTFSTLTVSNMSPEDSSIYLCSAGDREWEKLFFGSGTQLSVL.